This T cell receptor beta chain was identified in a study of T cells after yellow fever vaccination. TCRdb reanalysed the 5' RACE reads using MiXCR and keeps one entry per CDR3 protein. The sample carries hundreds of thousands of distinct CDR3 sequences, roughly an eighth recorded once. The CDR3 totals 14 residues. Germline V gene data show CDR1 as SGHNT and CDR2 as YYREEE (reference sequence). V dropped 4 bases and J dropped 3 bases, with 13 bases sitting between them. Study-level points and caveats: Some clonotypes, a small share, were shared between CD4 and CD8 compartments. High-abundance clonotypes from the bulk population could contaminate FACS-sorted repertoires. Compared with primary, the secondary response was weaker and peaked at day 5, not 15.

In this sample, this clonotype turned up a few times. Its specificity is unknown. The chain couples TRBV5-4 to TRBJ1-1; possible D gene TRBD1, 5 bases. The clonotype comes from a man aged 25 to 40 who received the YFV17D yellow fever vaccine. The material was PBMCs, obtained on the day of the yellow fever booster vaccination. The CDR3 DNA reads as TGTGCCAGCAGCCGAGGGAGGGGTGACACTGAAGCTTTCTTT. This gives the protein CASSRGRGDTEAFF.